Included here is one T cell receptor beta chain sequence, with context. The sample is drawn from a study of blood T cells in healthy people across ages. Combining a sample-barcoded 5' primer with a J-beta primer mix, a second PCR ran for 7 to 11 cycles. From the 5' RACE reads, TCRdb called clonotypes with MiXCR, one entry per CDR3 protein. The sample contains about 690,000 distinct CDR3 sequences, around 41% of which appear only once. There are 15 residues in the CDR3. Germline assignment: CDR1 MNHEY and CDR2 SVGEGT. The source material was blood. The clonotype comes from a man older than 75 in good health. This rearrangement joins TRBV6-2 or TRBV6-3 to TRBJ2-4, with 7 positions matching TRBD1. The DNA end is a closer match to TRBJ2-7, so the J assignment may be wrong. The CDR3 sequence: CASCFYGQVGDEQYF. In DNA form, the CDR3 reads TGTGCCAGCTGCTTTTACGGACAGGTAGGCGACGAGCAGTACTTC.